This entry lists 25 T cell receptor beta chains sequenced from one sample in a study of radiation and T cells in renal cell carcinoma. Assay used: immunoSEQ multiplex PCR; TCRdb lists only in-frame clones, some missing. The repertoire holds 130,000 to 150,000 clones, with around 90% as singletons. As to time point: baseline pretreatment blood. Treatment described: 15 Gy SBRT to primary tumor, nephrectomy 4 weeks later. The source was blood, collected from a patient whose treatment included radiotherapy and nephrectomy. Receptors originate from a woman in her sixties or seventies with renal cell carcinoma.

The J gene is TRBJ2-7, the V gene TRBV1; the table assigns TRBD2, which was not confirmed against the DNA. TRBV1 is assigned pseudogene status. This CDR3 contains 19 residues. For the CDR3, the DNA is TGCACCAGCAGCCAAGATAGAGCGGGACTAGCGGGGAGCTCCTACGAGCAGTACTTC. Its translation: CTSSQDRAGLAGSSYEQYF.

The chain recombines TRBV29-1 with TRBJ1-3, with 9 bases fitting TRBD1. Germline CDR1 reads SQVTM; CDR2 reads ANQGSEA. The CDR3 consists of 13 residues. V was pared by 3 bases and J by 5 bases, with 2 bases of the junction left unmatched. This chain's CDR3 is CSVEGQGRNTIYF. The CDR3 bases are TGCAGCGTTGAGGGACAGGGACGAAACACCATATATTTT.

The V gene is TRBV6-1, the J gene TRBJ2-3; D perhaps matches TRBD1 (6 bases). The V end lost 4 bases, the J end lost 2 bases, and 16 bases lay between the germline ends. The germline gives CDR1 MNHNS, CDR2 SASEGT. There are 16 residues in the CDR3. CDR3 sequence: CASSGGHSWLTDTQYF. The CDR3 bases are TGTGCCAGCAGTGGGGGACATTCCTGGCTCACAGATACGCAGTATTTT.

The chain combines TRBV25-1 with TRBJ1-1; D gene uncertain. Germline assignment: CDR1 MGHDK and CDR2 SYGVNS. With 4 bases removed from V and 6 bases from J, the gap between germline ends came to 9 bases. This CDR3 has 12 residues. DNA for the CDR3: TGTGCCAGCAGTGGGTTCTACCCTGAAGCTTTCTTT. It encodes CASSGFYPEAFF.

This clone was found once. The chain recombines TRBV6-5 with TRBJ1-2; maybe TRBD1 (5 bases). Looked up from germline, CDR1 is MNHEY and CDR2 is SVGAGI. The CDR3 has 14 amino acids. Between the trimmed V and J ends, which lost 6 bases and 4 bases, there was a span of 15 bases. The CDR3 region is CASRDTGGPYGYTF. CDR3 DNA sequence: TGTGCCAGCAGAGATACGGGGGGACCCTATGGCTACACCTTC.

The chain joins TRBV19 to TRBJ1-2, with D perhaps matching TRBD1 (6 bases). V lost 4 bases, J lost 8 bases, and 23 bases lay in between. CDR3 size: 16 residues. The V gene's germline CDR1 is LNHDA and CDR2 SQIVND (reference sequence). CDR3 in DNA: TGTGCCAGTAGTAGGCCCTTTCGGGGGGCTCTTGGCGGCTACACCTTC. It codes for CASSRPFRGALGGYTF. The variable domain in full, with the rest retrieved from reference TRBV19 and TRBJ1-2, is DGGITQSPKYLFRKEGQNVTLSCEQNLNHDAMYWYRQDPGQGLRLIYYSQIVNDFQKGDIAEGYSVSREKKESFPLTVTSAQKNPTAFYLCASSRPFRGALGGYTFGSGTRLTVV.

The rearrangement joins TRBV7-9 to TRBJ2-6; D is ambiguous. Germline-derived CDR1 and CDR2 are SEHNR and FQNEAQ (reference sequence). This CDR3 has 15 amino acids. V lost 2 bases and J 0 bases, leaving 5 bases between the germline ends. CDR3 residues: CASSLTDSGANVLTF. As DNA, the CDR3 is TGTGCCAGCAGCTTAACAGACTCTGGGGCCAACGTCCTGACTTTC.

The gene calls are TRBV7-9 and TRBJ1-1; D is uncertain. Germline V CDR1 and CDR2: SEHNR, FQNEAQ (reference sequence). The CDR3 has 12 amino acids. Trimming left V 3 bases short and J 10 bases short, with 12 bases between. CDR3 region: CASSFTLNAAFF. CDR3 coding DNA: TGTGCCAGCAGCTTCACCCTAAACGCAGCTTTCTTT.

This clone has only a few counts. CDR3 region: CASSKEGPGYNEQFF. DNA for the CDR3: TGTGCCAGCAGCAAAGAGGGGCCGGGCTACAATGAGCAGTTCTTC. The chain couples TRBV5-6 to TRBJ2-1; TRBD1 or TRBD2 may be the D gene (5 bases each). With 4 bases removed from V and 3 bases from J, the gap between germline ends came to 14 bases. The germline V gene has CDR1 SGHDT and CDR2 YYEEEE. The CDR3 runs 15 residues.

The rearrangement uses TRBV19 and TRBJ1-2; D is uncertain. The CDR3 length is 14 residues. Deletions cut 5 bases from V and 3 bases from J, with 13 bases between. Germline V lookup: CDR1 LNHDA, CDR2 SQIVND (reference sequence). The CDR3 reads CASSPSPPYYGYTF. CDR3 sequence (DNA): TGTGCCAGTAGTCCTTCTCCCCCCTACTATGGCTACACCTTC.

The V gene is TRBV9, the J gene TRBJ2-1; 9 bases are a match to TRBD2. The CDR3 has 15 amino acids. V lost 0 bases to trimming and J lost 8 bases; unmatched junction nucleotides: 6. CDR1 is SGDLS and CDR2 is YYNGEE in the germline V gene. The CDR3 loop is CASSVAAGGRDEQFF. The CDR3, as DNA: TGTGCCAGCAGCGTAGCCGCGGGGGGGCGTGATGAGCAGTTCTTC.

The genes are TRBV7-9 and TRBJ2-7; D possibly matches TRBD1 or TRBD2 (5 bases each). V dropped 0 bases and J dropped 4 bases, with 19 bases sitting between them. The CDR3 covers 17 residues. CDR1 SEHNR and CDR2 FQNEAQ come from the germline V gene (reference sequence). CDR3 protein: CASSLAGMDRDGYEQYF. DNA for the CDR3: TGTGCCAGCAGCTTAGCTGGCATGGACCGGGACGGATACGAGCAGTACTTC.

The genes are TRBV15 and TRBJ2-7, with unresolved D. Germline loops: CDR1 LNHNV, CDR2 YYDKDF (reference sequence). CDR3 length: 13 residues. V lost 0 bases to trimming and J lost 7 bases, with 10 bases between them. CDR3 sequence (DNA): TGTGCCACCAGCAGAGATAGGGTGGGGGAGCAGTACTTC. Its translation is CATSRDRVGEQYF. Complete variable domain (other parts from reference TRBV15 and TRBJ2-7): DAMVIQNPRYQVTQFGKPVTLSCSQTLNHNVMYWYQQKSSQAPKLLFHYYDKDFNNEADTPDNFQSRRPNTSFCFLDIRSPGLGDTAMYLCATSRDRVGEQYFGPGTRLTVT.

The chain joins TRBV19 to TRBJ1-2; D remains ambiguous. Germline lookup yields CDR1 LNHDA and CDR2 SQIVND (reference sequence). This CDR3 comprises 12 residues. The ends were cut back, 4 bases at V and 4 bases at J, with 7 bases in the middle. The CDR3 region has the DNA TGTGCCAGTAGTAACTCCGGCTATGGCTACACCTTC. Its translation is CASSNSGYGYTF.

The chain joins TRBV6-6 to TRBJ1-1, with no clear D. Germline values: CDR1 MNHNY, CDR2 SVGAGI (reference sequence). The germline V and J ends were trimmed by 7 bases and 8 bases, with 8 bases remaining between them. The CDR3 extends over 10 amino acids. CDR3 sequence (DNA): TGTGCCAGCATAGGTTTAGAAGCTTTCTTT. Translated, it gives CASIGLEAFF.

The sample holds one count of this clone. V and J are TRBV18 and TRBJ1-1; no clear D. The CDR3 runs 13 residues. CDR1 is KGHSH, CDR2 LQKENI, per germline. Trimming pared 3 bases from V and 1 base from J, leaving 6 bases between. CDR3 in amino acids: CASSPFKNTEAFF. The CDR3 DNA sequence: TGTGCCAGCTCACCCTTTAAGAACACTGAAGCTTTCTTT.

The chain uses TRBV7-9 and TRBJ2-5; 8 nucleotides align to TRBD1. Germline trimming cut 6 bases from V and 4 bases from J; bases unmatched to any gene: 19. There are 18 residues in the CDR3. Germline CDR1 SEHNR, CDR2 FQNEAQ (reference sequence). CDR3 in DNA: TGTGCCAGCAGTGTTTCGTCTCGAAACAGGGGGGCCCCAGAGACCCAGTACTTC. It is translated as CASSVSSRNRGAPETQYF.

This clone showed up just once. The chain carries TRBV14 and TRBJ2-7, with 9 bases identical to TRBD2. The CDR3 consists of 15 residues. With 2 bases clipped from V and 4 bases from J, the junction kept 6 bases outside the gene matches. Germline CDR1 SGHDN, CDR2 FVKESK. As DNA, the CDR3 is TGTGCCAGCAGCCAAAGGCGGGGGGGACAGTACGAGCAGTACTTC. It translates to CASSQRRGGQYEQYF.

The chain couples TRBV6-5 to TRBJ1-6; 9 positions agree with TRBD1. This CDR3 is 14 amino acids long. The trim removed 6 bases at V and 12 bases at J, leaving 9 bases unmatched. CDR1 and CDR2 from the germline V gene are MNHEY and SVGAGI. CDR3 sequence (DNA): TGTGCCAGCAGCTCTACAGGGGGCGAAAGACCCCTCCACTTT. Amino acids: CASSSTGGERPLHF.

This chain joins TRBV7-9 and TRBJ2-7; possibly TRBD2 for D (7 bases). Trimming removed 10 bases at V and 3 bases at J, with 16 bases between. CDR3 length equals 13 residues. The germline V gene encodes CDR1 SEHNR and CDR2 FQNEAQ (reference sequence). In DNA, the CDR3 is TGTGCCATCCCAGGGAGGGGGAGCTACGAGCAGTACTTC. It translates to CAIPGRGSYEQYF.

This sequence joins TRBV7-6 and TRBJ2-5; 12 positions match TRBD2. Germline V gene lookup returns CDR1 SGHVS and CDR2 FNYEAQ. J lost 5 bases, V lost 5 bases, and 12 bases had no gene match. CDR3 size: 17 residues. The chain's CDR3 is CASSLGASGGAVETQYF. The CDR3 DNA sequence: TGTGCCAGCAGCCTCGGCGCTAGCGGGGGGGCGGTCGAGACCCAGTACTTC.

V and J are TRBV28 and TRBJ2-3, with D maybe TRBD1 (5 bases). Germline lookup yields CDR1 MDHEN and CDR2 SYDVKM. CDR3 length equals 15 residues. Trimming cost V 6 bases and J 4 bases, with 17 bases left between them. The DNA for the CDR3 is TGTGCCAGCAGCCGAACGGAAGGGGTTGCAGATACGCAGTATTTT. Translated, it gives CASSRTEGVADTQYF.

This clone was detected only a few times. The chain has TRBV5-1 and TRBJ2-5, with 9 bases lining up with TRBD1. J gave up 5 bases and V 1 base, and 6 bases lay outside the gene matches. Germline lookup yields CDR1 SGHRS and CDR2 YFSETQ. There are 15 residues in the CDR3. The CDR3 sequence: CASSLSRQGGETQYF. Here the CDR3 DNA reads TGCGCCAGCAGCTTGTCGAGACAGGGGGGGGAGACCCAGTACTTC.

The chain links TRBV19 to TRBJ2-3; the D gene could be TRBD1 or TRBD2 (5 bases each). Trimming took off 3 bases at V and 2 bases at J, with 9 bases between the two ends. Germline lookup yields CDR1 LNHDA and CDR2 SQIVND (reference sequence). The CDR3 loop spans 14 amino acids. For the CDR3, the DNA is TGTGCCAGTAGTATCGGGACGTTCACAGATACGCAGTATTTT. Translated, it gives CASSIGTFTDTQYF.

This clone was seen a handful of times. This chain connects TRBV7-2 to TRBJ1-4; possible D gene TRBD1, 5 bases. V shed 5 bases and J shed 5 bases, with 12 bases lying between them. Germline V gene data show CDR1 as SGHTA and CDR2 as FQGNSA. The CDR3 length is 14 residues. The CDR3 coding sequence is TGTGCCAGCAGCCTAAGGGCAGGGAATGAAAAACTGTTTTTT. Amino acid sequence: CASSLRAGNEKLFF.